This T cell receptor (beta chain) was documented in a study of blood T cell repertoires in COVID-19. In the study overall: Material from acute and convalescent COVID-19 was sourced from the United States, Italy and Spain. From T cells, B-cell-depleted T cells, or PBMCs came the material, which was cDNA or gDNA.

Participant-given clinical history determined each cohort assignment. Donors in Cohort 3 who had recovered were those with two negative PCRs, healthcare professional clearance, or resolution of their symptoms. V lost 0 bases, J lost 10 bases, and 10 bases lay in between. The CDR3 is 14 amino acids. The germline gives CDR1 MNHEY, CDR2 SVGEGT. Clones were read by immunoSEQ multiplex PCR, and TCRdb kept only the in-frame ones, dropping some. The sample shows 250,000 to 300,000 clones, roughly 90% of them seen only once. The sequenced material came from PBMCs or T cells enriched from blood (not recorded which). The chain carries TRBV6-2 or TRBV6-3 and TRBJ1-6, with D maybe TRBD1 (5 bases). This receptor was obtained from a woman between 40 and 55 years old who had recovered from COVID-19. CDR3 residues: CASSYSGGGSPLHF. DNA of the CDR3: TGTGCCAGCAGTTACTCTGGGGGGGGATCACCCCTCCACTTT.